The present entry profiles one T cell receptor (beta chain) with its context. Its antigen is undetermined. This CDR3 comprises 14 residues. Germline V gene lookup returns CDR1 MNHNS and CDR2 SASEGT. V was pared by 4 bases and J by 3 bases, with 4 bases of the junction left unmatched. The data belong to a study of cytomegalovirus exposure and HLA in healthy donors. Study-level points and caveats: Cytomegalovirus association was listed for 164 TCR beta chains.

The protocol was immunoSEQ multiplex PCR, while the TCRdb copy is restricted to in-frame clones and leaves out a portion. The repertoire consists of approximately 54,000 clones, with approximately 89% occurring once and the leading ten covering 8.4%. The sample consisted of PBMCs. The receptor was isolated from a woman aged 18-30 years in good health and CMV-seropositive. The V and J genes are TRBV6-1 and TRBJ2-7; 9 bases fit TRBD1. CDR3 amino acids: CASSAGQGFYEQYF. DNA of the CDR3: TGTGCCAGCAGTGCGGGACAGGGCTTCTACGAGCAGTACTTC.